The present T cell receptor (beta chain) was sequenced within a study of cytomegalovirus exposure and HLA in healthy donors. Findings and caveats of the study: Other equally common chains were less clonally expanded than HLA-associated TCR beta chains, a later analysis showed. Based on reports, TCR beta sequences accurately predicted HLA-A and HLA-B alleles for most subjects.

On this clone itself: The target antigen is unknown.

Primers: 60 Vbeta forward and 13 Jbeta reverse. Only in-frame clones appear in the TCRdb table, and some are missing; sequencing was by immunoSEQ multiplex PCR. The sample records about 200,000 clones, approximately 85% being singletons. Germline V gene data show CDR1 as ENHRY and CDR2 as SYGVKD. CDR3 size: 14 residues. The V and J ends lost 5 bases and 1 base respectively, with 11 bases between them. This TCR came from a woman in her forties or fifties in good health and CMV-seronegative. The sample was PBMCs. The rearrangement uses TRBV10-3 and TRBJ2-5; a weak D match, TRBD1 (5 bases). CDR3 nucleotide sequence: TGTGCCATCAGTACCACAGGTTCCCAAGAGACCCAGTACTTC. It translates to CAISTTGSQETQYF.